The clone carrying this T cell receptor beta chain was detected a few times. As yet, its antigen is unknown. TCRdb redid the calling of the RT-PCR reads with MiXCR, one entry per CDR3 protein. The sample lists fewer than 750,000 distinct CDR3 sequences; about 15% were seen once. The data were obtained in a study of response to subunit inactivated influenza vaccine. The CDR3 has 14 amino acids. V lost 3 bases to trimming and J lost 6 bases; unmatched junction nucleotides: 8. Germline V gives CDR1 DFQATT, CDR2 SNEGSKA (reference sequence). The study's findings and limits: Every seasonal influenza vaccination brings in few new T cells, the authors suggested.

The chain links TRBV20-1 to TRBJ2-1; TRBD2 matches at 7 bases. Sequences were derived from PBMCs from blood, sampled 12 days after vaccination. This TCR was sampled from a man aged 50-59 years who received an inactivated influenza vaccine. The CDR3 is CSASSDWGGNEQFF. The CDR3 DNA follows: TGCAGTGCTAGTTCCGATTGGGGGGGCAATGAGCAGTTCTTC.